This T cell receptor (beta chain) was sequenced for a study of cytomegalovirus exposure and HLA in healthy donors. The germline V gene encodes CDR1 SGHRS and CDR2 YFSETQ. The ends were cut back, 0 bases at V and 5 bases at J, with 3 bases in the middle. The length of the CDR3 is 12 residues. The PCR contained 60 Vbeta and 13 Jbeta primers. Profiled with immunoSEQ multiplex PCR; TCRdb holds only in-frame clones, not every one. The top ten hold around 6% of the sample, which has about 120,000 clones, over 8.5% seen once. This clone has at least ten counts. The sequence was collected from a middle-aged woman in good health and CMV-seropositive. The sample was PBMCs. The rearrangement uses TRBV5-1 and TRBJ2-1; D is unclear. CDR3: CASSLDNNEQFF. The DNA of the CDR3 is TGCGCCAGCAGCTTGGACAACAATGAGCAGTTCTTC.